A selection of T cell receptor beta chains follows, all from one sample in a study of blood T cell repertoires in COVID-19. TCRdb's table, derived via immunoSEQ multiplex PCR, lists solely in-frame clones and lacks some. The table has about 74,000 clones, approximately 80% seen once. Sequences were obtained from peripheral blood. These receptors all stem from a human donor in a cohort sampled during active COVID-19. CDR3s leave out the opening cysteine and the closing phenylalanine or tryptophan.

V gene: TRBV5-4; J gene: TRBJ2-1; CDR3 protein: ASSGRDSNYNEQF
V gene: TRBV7-2; J gene: TRBJ2-3; CDR3 protein: ASSSPGPSTDTQY
V gene: TRBV23-1; J gene: TRBJ2-1; CDR3 protein: ASSQSAGPAEQF
V gene: TRBV3-1/TRBV3-2; J gene: TRBJ2-3; CDR3 protein: ASSQDGAGYTDTQY
V gene: TRBV7-3; J gene: TRBJ1-1; CDR3 protein: ASSSRQGLMNTEAF
V gene: TRBV2; J gene: TRBJ1-6; CDR3 protein: ASRGGPDNSPLH
V gene: TRBV6-5; J gene: TRBJ2-1; CDR3 protein: ASEGLAGVYNEQF
V gene: TRBV24-1; J gene: TRBJ2-1; CDR3 protein: ATSDSPDRAEQF
V gene: TRBV19; J gene: TRBJ1-1; CDR3 protein: ASRTGTGATTGAF
V gene: TRBV27; J gene: TRBJ1-2; CDR3 protein: ASSLSRVNYGYT
V gene: TRBV18; J gene: TRBJ1-1; CDR3 protein: ASSPGKQGGTEAF
V gene: TRBV19; J gene: TRBJ1-1; CDR3 protein: ASSTRDRGGTEAF
V gene: TRBV7-8; J gene: TRBJ1-4; CDR3 protein: ASSRDGGREKLF
V gene: TRBV7-9; J gene: TRBJ1-1; CDR3 protein: AGDSGVNTEAF
V gene: TRBV7-2; J gene: TRBJ2-5; CDR3 protein: ASSPWAGGVKTQY
V gene: TRBV10-3; J gene: TRBJ2-3; CDR3 protein: AISDRADTQY
V gene: TRBV7-8; J gene: TRBJ1-2; CDR3 protein: ASSLRGGVKGYT
V gene: TRBV28; J gene: TRBJ2-7; CDR3 protein: VTGFTYEQY
V gene: TRBV28; J gene: TRBJ2-4; CDR3 protein: ASSSPSSGQGGPGAKNIQY
V gene: TRBV5-4; J gene: TRBJ1-5; CDR3 protein: ASSLDGQLNQPQH
V gene: TRBV11-2; J gene: TRBJ1-1; CDR3 protein: ASSLERVRNTEAF
V gene: TRBV3-1/TRBV3-2; J gene: TRBJ2-1; CDR3 protein: ASSLPGVSGGGTYNEQF
V gene: TRBV5-1; J gene: TRBJ2-1; CDR3 protein: ASSLVSGGAYNEQF
V gene: TRBV11-2; J gene: TRBJ2-3; CDR3 protein: ASSPPGGTDTQY
V gene: TRBV18; J gene: TRBJ2-5; CDR3 protein: ASSPRTAETQY
V gene: TRBV19; J gene: TRBJ1-1; CDR3 protein: ASSPFWVRSRDTEAF
V gene: TRBV7-9; J gene: TRBJ2-3; CDR3 protein: ASARRETDTQY
V gene: TRBV7-8; J gene: TRBJ2-3; CDR3 protein: ASSPARGGGRGWDTQY
V gene: TRBV7-2; J gene: TRBJ1-6; CDR3 protein: ASTLQGTAHSPLH
V gene: TRBV11-3; J gene: TRBJ2-3; CDR3 protein: ASSPLGREFTQY
V gene: TRBV11-1; J gene: TRBJ2-1; CDR3 protein: ASSLAGAAYNEQF
V gene: TRBV5-6; J gene: TRBJ2-3; CDR3 protein: ASSPLTSGRKTDTQY
V gene: TRBV15; J gene: TRBJ2-1; CDR3 protein: ATSLNILADLSYNEQF
V gene: TRBV7-2; J gene: TRBJ2-3; CDR3 protein: ASSSGLYTDTQY
V gene: TRBV30; J gene: TRBJ2-6; CDR3 protein: ASLGGRSGANVLT
V gene: TRBV18; J gene: TRBJ2-7; CDR3 protein: ASSPGLAGGEQY
V gene: TRBV19; J gene: TRBJ1-1; CDR3 protein: ASSILGQGDEAF
V gene: TRBV6-2/TRBV6-3; J gene: TRBJ2-2; CDR3 protein: ASSYPPGGVWELF
V gene: TRBV30; J gene: TRBJ2-3; CDR3 protein: AWMPFGGTDTQY
V gene: TRBV29-1; J gene: TRBJ2-7; CDR3 protein: SVAQSSYEQY
V gene: TRBV11-2; J gene: TRBJ2-5; CDR3 protein: ASSLIGTSRETQY
V gene: TRBV7-3; J gene: TRBJ2-2; CDR3 protein: ASSPGGSNTGELF
V gene: TRBV7-2; J gene: TRBJ2-5; CDR3 protein: ASSPRGEVGETQY
V gene: TRBV20-1; J gene: TRBJ1-1; CDR3 protein: SASRTDRNTEAF
V gene: TRBV9; J gene: TRBJ1-6; CDR3 protein: ASSVSSGSNSPLH
V gene: TRBV7-3; J gene: TRBJ1-2; CDR3 protein: ASRLGQEGGYT
V gene: TRBV19; J gene: TRBJ1-2; CDR3 protein: ASTTGTGKVYGYT
V gene: TRBV6-6; J gene: TRBJ2-1; CDR3 protein: ASSKSGRQKNEQF
V gene: TRBV9; J gene: TRBJ1-1; CDR3 protein: ASSVSGGGRTEAF
V gene: TRBV7-3; J gene: TRBJ2-5; CDR3 protein: ASSLTGPTLETQY
V gene: TRBV7-2; J gene: TRBJ1-3; CDR3 protein: ASSQFTGNSGNTIY
V gene: TRBV6-6; J gene: TRBJ2-5; CDR3 protein: ASSLTSGGGQETQY